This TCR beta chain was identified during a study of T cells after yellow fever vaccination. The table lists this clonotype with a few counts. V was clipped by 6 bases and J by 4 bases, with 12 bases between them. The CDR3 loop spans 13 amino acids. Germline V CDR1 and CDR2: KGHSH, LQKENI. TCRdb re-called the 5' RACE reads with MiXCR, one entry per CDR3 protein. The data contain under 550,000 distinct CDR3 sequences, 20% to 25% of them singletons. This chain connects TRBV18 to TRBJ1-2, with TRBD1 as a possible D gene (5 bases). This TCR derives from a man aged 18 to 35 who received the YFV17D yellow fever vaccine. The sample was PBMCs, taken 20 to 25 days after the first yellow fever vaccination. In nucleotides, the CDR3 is TGTGCCAGCTCCCAAGGACAAGCCTATGGCTACACCTTC. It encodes CASSQGQAYGYTF.